This T cell receptor (beta chain) was sequenced during a study of regulatory T cells in long-lasting Graves disease. The sample holds a few counts of this clonotype. Described time point: persistent/refractory GD, antithyroid drugs over 5 years with positive TRAb. Isolated PBMC RNA provided the starting material for the TCR library. TCR beta libraries were built with iRepertoire HTBI primers and Arm-PCR of CDR3 regions. TCRdb reanalysed the multiplex PCR reads using MiXCR and keeps one entry per CDR3 protein. The data show about 660,000 distinct CDR3 sequences, with about 32% seen just once and 40% to 55% held by the top ten. With 0 bases removed from V and 3 bases from J, the gap between germline ends came to 9 bases. Germline CDR1 and CDR2: SGHAT and FQNNGV. There are 14 residues in the CDR3.

The TCR sequence derives from a female donor with Graves disease. Sample: peripheral blood mononuclear cells (PBMCs), taken when the disease was refractory, from a patient treated with antithyroid drugs. This chain joins TRBV11-2 and TRBJ2-7; D could derive from TRBD1 or TRBD2 (5 bases each). CDR3 in DNA: TGTGCCAGCAGCTTAGATCAGGGAGACTACGAGCAGTACTTC. This gives the protein CASSLDQGDYEQYF.